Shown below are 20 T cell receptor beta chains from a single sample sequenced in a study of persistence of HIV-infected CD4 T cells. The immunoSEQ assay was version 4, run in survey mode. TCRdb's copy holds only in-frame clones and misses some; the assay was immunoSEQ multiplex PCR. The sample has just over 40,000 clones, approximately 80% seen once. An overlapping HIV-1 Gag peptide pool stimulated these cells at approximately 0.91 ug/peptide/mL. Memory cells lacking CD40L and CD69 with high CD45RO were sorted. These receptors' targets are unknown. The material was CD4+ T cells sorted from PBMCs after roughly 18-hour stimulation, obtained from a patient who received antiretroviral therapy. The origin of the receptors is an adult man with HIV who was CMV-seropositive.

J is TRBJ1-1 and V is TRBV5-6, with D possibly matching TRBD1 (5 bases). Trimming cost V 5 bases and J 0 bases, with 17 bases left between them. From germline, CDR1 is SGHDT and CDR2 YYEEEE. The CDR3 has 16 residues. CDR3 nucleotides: TGTGCCAGCAGTCGTCGGGGGAGGGCCATGAACACTGAAGCTTTCTTT. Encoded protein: CASSRRGRAMNTEAFF.

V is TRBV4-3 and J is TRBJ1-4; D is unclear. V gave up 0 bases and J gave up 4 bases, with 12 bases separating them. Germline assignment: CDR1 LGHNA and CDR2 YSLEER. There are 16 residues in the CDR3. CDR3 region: CASSQDMVGVNEKLFF. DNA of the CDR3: TGCGCCAGCAGCCAAGATATGGTCGGGGTTAATGAAAAACTGTTTTTT.

The DNA of the CDR3 is TGCGCCAGCAGCCTTGGACAGGAAGACTATGGCTACACCTTC. This gives the protein CASSLGQEDYGYTF. The rearrangement joins TRBV4-3 to TRBJ1-2; 7 bases agree with TRBD1. Germline V gene sequence: CDR1 LGHNA, CDR2 YSLEER. With V trimmed by 4 bases and J by 3 bases, 5 bases remained unmatched. This CDR3 has 14 residues.

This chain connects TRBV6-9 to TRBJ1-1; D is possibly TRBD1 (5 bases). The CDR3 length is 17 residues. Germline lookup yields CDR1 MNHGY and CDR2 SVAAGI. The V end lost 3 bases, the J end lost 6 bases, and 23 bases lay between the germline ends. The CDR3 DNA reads TGTGCCAGCAGTTACGGGGCAGAGACCATTACCGGCCCTGAAGCTTTCTTT. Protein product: CASSYGAETITGPEAFF.

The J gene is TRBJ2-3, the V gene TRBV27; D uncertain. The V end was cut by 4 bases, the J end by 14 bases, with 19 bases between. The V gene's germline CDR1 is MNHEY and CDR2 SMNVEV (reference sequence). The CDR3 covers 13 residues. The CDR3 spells CASSSKRTGGWYF. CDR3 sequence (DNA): TGTGCCAGCAGTTCGAAGCGCACGGGCGGATGGTATTTT.

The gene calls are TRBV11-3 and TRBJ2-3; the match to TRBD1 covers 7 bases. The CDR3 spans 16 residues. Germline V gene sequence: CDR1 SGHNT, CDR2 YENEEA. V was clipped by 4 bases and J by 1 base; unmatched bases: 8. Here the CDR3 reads CASSSRKGGGTDTQYF. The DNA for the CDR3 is TGTGCCAGCAGCTCCCGTAAAGGGGGCGGCACAGATACGCAGTATTTT.

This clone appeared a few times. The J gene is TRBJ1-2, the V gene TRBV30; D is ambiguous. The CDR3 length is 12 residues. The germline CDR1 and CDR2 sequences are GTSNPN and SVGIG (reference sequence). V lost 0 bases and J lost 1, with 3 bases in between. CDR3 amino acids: CAWSVRNYGYTF. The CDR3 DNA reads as TGTGCCTGGAGTGTACGTAACTATGGCTACACCTTC.

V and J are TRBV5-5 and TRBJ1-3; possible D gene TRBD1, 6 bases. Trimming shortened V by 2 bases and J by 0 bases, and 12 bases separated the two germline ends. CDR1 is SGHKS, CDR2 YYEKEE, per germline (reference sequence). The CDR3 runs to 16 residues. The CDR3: CASSFLGQNSGNTIYF. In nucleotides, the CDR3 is TGTGCCAGCAGCTTTTTGGGACAAAACTCTGGAAACACCATATATTTT. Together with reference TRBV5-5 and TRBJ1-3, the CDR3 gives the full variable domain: DAGVTQSPTHLIKTRGQQVTLRCSPISGHKSVSWYQQVLGQGPQFIFQYYEKEERGRGNFPDRFSARQFPNYSSELNVNALLLGDSALYLCASSFLGQNSGNTIYFGEGSWLTVV.

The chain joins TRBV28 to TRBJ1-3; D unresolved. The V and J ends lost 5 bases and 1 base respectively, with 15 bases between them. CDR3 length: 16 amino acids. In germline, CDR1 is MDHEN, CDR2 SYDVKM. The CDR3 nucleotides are TGTGCCAGCAGTCCCCCTACCCGGAGGTCTGGAAACACCATATATTTT. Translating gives CASSPPTRRSGNTIYF.

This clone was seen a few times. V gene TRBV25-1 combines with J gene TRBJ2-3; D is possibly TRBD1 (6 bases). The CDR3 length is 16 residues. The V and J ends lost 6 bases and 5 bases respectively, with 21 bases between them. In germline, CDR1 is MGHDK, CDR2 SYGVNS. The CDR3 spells CASSKDRSPVGDTQYF. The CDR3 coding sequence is TGTGCCAGCAGCAAAGACAGGTCCCCGGTTGGAGATACGCAGTATTTT. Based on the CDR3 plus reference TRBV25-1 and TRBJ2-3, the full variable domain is EADIYQTPRYLVIGTGKKITLECSQTMGHDKMYWYQQDPGMELHLIHYSYGVNSTEKGDLSSESTVSRIRTEHFPLTLESARPSHTSQYLCASSKDRSPVGDTQYFGPGTRLTVL.

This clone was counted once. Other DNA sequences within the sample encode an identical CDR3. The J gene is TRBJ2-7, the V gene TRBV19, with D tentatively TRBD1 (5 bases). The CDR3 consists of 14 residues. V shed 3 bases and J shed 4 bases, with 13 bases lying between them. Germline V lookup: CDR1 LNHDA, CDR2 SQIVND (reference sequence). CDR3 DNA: TGTGCCAGTAGTATTGGCAGGGTTGGGTACGAGCAGTACTTC. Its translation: CASSIGRVGYEQYF.

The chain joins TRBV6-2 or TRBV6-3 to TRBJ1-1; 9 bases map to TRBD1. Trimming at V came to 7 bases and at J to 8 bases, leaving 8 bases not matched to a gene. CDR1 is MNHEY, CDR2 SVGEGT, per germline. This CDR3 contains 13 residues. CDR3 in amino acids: CASNYLGTGEAFF. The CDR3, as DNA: TGTGCCAGCAATTATCTAGGGACAGGGGAAGCTTTCTTT.

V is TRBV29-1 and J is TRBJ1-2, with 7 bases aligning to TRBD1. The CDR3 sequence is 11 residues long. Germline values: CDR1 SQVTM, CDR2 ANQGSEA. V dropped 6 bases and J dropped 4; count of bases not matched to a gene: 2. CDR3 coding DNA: TGCAGCGTGGGACAGTCCTATGGCTACACCTTC. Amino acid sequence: CSVGQSYGYTF.

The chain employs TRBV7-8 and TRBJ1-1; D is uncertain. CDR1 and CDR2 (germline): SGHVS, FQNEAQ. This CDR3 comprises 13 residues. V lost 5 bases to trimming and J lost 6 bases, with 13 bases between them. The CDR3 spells CASSPSWRPEAFF. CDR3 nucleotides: TGTGCCAGCAGCCCTAGCTGGAGGCCTGAAGCTTTCTTT.

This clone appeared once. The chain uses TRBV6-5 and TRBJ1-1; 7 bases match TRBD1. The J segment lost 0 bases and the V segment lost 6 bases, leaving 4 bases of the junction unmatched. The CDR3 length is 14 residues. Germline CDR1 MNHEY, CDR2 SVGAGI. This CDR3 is CASSRQGLNTEAFF. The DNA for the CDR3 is TGTGCCAGCAGCCGACAGGGCCTGAACACTGAAGCTTTCTTT.

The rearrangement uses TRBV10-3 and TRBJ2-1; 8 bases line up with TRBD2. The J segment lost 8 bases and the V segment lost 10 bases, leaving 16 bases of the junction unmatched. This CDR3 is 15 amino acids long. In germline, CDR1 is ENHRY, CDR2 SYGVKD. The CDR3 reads CATSGWDRSPHEQFF. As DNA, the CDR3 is TGTGCCACTAGCGGGTGGGACCGATCCCCCCATGAGCAGTTCTTC.

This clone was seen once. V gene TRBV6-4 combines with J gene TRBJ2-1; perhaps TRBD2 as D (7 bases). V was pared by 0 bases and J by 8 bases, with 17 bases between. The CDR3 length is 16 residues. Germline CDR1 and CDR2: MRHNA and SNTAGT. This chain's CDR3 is CASSDSGGRVWYEQFF. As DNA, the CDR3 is TGTGCCAGCAGTGACTCGGGGGGGCGCGTCTGGTATGAGCAGTTCTTC.

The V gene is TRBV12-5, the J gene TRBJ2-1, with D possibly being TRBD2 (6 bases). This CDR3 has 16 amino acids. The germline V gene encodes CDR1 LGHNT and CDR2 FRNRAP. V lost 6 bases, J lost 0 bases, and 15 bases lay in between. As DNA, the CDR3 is TGTGCTAGTGGCCCGGGACTGACGAGCTCCTACAATGAGCAGTTCTTC. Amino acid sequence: CASGPGLTSSYNEQFF. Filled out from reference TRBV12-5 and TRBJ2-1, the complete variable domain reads DARVTQTPRHKVTEMGQEVTMRCQPILGHNTVFWYRQTMMQGLELLAYFRNRAPLDDSGMPKDRFSAEMPDATLATLKIQPSEPRDSAVYFCASGPGLTSSYNEQFFGPGTRLTVL.

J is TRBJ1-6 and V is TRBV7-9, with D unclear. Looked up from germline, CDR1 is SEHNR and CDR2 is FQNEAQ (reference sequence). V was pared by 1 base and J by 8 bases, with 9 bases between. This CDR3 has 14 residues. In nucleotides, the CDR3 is TGTGCCAGCAGCTTAGAGTCGGATTATTCACCCCTCCACTTT. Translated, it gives CASSLESDYSPLHF.

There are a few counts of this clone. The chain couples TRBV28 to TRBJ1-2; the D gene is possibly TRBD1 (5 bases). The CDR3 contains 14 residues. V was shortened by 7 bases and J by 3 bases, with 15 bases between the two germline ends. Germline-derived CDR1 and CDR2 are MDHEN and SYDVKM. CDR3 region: CASTPRAGHYGYTF. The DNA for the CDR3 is TGTGCCAGCACCCCTCGCGCGGGGCACTATGGCTACACCTTC.